One and the same sample provided the 6 T cell receptor beta chains below, sequenced in a study of T cells in women clearing cervical HPV infection. Libraries were prepared by immunoSEQ multiplex PCR; TCRdb keeps only in-frame clonotypes and omits some of them. Across around 30,000 clones, the top ten clones capture 2.5% to 3.5% of the sample. The sample comprised blood buffy coat. The receptors derive from a woman between 18 and 75 years old with a cervical HPV16 infection that either progressed to CIN3+ or cleared (not recorded which).

As concerns this clone: From the germline J gene comes the end of the CDR3, since the read stops 3 residues before it. V gene TRBV18 combines with J gene TRBJ1-1; a possible D gene is TRBD1 (6 bases). This CDR3 has 14 amino acids. Trimming stripped 2 bases from V and 4 bases from J, with 11 bases between. Germline V gene sequence: CDR1 KGHSH, CDR2 LQKENI. The DNA read from the CDR3 is TGTGCCAGCTCACCAGAGGGGGTAGGCACTGAA. Amino acid sequence: CASSPEGVGTE. The full CDR3 reads CASSPEGVGTEAFF. The variable domain in full, completed from reference TRBV18 and TRBJ1-1, reads NAGVMQNPRHLVRRRGQEARLRCSPMKGHSHVYWYRQLPEEGLKFMVYLQKENIIDESGMPKERFSAEFPKEGPSILRIQQVVRGDSAAYFCASSPEGVGTEAFFGQGTRLTVV.

In the case of this clone: The read finishes 3 residues shy of the CDR3 end, and the germline J gene is used to complete it. This chain connects TRBV20-1 to TRBJ1-5, with 10 bases aligning to TRBD1. V trimming: 4 bases; J trimming: 6 bases; junction bases outside the gene matches: 6. In germline, CDR1 is DFQATT, CDR2 SNEGSKA (reference sequence). The CDR3 is 14 residues long. The CDR3 reads CSATGTGDSQPQHF. CDR3 DNA, as far as it was read: TGCAGTGCTACCGGGACAGGGGATAGTCAGCCC.

In regard to this clone: The CDR3 end lies 3 residues beyond the end of the read and is filled in from the germline J gene. This chain links TRBV18 with TRBJ2-7; D unresolved. The germline V and J ends were trimmed by 0 bases and 3 bases, with 12 bases remaining between them. CDR1 and CDR2 from the germline V gene are KGHSH and LQKENI. This CDR3 has 15 residues. The part of the CDR3 DNA that was read is TGTGCCAGCTCACCACCAAACCCGTCGGGCTACGAG. Protein: CASSPPNPSGYE. The whole CDR3 is CASSPPNPSGYEQYF.

In regard to this clone: The CDR3 end lies 3 residues beyond the end of the read and is filled in from the germline J gene. The chain recombines TRBV5-1 with TRBJ2-1; no reliable D call. Trimming stripped 1 base from V and 0 bases from J, with 17 bases between. The CDR3 consists of 18 residues. Germline V gene sequence: CDR1 SGHRS, CDR2 YFSETQ. CDR3 protein: CASSLSANPLSSYNEQFF. CDR3 DNA (partial): TGCGCCAGCAGCTTGTCTGCGAACCCGTTAAGCTCCTACAATGAG.

On this clone: From the germline J gene comes the end of the CDR3, since the read stops 3 residues before it. This chain links TRBV2 with TRBJ1-5; tentatively, D is TRBD1 (5 bases). The germline V gene has CDR1 SNHLY and CDR2 FYNNEI. The CDR3 extends over 15 amino acids. Trimming stripped 5 bases from V and 2 bases from J, with 13 bases between. The CDR3 protein is CASSPRGDGNQPQHF. The CDR3 bases that were read are TGTGCCAGCAGTCCTAGAGGGGATGGCAATCAGCCC.

CDR3 protein: CASLPSGSETQYF. CDR3 bases read: TGTGCCAGCCTCCCTAGCGGGAGCGAGACC. The V gene is TRBV6-2 or TRBV6-3, the J gene TRBJ2-5; 10 bases line up with TRBD2. The missing CDR3 end, 3 residues past where the read stops, is filled in from the germline J gene. Germline CDR1 reads MNHEY; CDR2 reads SVGEGT. After removal of 8 bases from V and 5 bases from J, the junction contained 5 bases not matched to a gene. The CDR3 contains 13 residues.